This T cell receptor beta chain originates from a study of CD4+ T cells in melanoma. Profiled with immunoSEQ multiplex PCR; TCRdb holds only in-frame clones, not every one. This table holds 9,500 to 10,000 clones, around 67% found once. CDR1 and CDR2 from the germline V gene are SEHNR and FQNEAQ (reference sequence). V lost 7 bases and J 7 bases, leaving 11 bases between the germline ends. The CDR3 is made up of 12 amino acids. As to this clone: Its specificity is unknown.

Study findings and constraints: Reportedly, melanoma neoantigen-specific CD4+ T cells showed varied differentiation states. CD8+ T cell, macrophage and B cell function reportedly correlated with neoantigen-specific CD4+ T cells.

This receptor was obtained from a human donor with melanoma. Sample: cells from a culture (not recorded whether cultured in vitro). The chain recombines TRBV7-9 with TRBJ2-1; TRBD1 or TRBD2 may be the D gene (6 bases each). For the CDR3, the DNA is TGTGCCAGCACCGAAGGGGGGAATGAGCAGTTCTTC. It is translated as CASTEGGNEQFF.